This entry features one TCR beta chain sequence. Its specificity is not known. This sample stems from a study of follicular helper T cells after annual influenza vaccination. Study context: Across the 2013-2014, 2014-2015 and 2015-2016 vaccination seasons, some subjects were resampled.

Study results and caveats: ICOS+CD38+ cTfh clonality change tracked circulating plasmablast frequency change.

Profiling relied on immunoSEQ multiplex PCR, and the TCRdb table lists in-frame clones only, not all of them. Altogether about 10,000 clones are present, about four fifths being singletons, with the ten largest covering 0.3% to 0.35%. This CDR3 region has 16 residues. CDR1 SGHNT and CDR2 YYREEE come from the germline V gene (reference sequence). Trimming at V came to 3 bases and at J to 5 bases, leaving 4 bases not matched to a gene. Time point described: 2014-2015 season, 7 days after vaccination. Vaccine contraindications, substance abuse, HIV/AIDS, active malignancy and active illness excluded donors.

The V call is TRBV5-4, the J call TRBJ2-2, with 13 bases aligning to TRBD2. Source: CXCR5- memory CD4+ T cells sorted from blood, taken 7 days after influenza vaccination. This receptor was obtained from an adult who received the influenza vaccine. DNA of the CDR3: TGTGCCAGCAGCTCAGGACTAGCGGGGGTTACCGGGGAGCTGTTTTTT. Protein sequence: CASSSGLAGVTGELFF.